A single sample is the source of the 2 T cell receptor beta chains below, sequenced in a study of T cells expressing NK-cell markers. Each CDR3 protein gets one entry in TCRdb, which reprocessed the 5' RACE reads and gives no DNA. The record lists about 170,000 distinct CDR3 sequences, of which the ten most abundant hold 20%. The material sequenced was blood T cells: a sorted CD56 or NKG2C T cell subset, CD4+ or CD8+ T cells, or bulk PBMC T cells (not recorded which). The receptors stem from a man aged 18 to 69 in good health.

The V and J genes are TRBV20-1 and TRBJ1-6; checking the TCRdb D call of TRBD1 is not possible without DNA. The CDR3 length is 15 residues. Germline lookup yields CDR1 DFQATT and CDR2 SNEGSKA (reference sequence). Here the CDR3 reads CSAHGTGLYNSPLHF.

This CDR3 is CASAKSEAYEQYF. The V gene is TRBV2, the J gene TRBJ2-7. Germline CDR1 and CDR2: SNHLY and FYNNEI. There are 13 residues in the CDR3. The whole variable domain, filled in from reference TRBV2 and TRBJ2-7, reads EPEVTQTPSHQVTQMGQEVILRCVPISNHLYFYWYRQILGQKVEFLVSFYNNEISEKSEIFDDQFSVERPDGSNFTLKIRSTKLEDSAMYFCASAKSEAYEQYFGPGTRLTVT.